This T cell receptor (beta chain) came from a study of blood T cell repertoires in COVID-19. Deletions cut 0 bases from V and 2 bases from J, with 5 bases between. CDR3 size: 14 residues. The V gene's germline CDR1 is SGDLS and CDR2 YYNGEE. Data came from immunoSEQ multiplex PCR; TCRdb stores just in-frame clones and leaves some out. The sample consists of around 60,000 clones, about nine tenths of them appearing once. The receptor was derived from a man aged 55 to 69 with acute or convalescent COVID-19. The sequencing input was peripheral blood. V usage is TRBV9 and J usage is TRBJ2-2, with D hard to call. Here the CDR3 DNA reads TGTGCCAGCAGCGTAGGCCTAAACACCGGGGAGCTGTTTTTT. Amino acids: CASSVGLNTGELFF.